This T cell receptor beta chain was captured by sequencing in a study of T-cell memory formation after mild COVID-19. As concerns this clonotype: Its target is not known.

TCRdb called the 5' RACE reads again in MiXCR, with one record for every CDR3 protein. The data show roughly 86,000 distinct CDR3 sequences, 10% to 15% seen once. The ends were cut back, 2 bases at V and 9 bases at J, with 20 bases in the middle. The CDR3 extends over 15 amino acids. The germline gives CDR1 SQVTM, CDR2 ANQGSEA. Whole-study findings and limits: Clones that got smaller from day 15 to 85 had even CD4/CD8, while clones growing later tipped toward CD4+. Pre-infection memory showed some responding clones, and this suggested that cross-reactive memory joined. The main location of contracting CD4+ clones was CM and EM, and that of contracting CD8+ clones was EMRA.

This TCR was sampled from an adult woman who had mild COVID-19 (a few samples of this study predate the infection). Cell type and time point are not known. The sequenced sample consisted of PBMCs or a T cell subset sorted from them (not recorded which). The chain employs TRBV29-1 and TRBJ2-1; D not resolved. CDR3 sequence (DNA): TGCAGCGTTGAATCCCCCCGCGCCCGCACGGGTGAGCAGTTCTTC. Its translation: CSVESPRARTGEQFF.